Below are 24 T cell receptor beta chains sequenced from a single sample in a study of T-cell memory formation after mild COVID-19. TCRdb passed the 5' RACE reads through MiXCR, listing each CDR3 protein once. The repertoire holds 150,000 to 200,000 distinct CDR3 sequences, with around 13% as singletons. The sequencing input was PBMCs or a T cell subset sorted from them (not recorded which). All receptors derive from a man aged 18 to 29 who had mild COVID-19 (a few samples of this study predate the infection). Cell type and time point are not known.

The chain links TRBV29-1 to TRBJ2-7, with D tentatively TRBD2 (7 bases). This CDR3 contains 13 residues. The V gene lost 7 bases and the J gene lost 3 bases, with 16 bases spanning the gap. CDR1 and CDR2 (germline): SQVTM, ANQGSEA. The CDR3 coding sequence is TGCAGCGCCGGGGGGCGGGGGAGCTACGAGCAGTACTTC. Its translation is CSAGGRGSYEQYF.

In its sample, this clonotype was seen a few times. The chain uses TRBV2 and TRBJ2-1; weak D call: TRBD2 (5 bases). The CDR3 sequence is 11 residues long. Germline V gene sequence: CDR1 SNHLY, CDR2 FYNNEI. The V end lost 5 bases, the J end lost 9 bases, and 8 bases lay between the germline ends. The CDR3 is CASSWSGEQFF. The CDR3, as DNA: TGTGCCAGCAGTTGGAGCGGTGAGCAGTTCTTC. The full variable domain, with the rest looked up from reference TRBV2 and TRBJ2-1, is EPEVTQTPSHQVTQMGQEVILRCVPISNHLYFYWYRQILGQKVEFLVSFYNNEISEKSEIFDDQFSVERPDGSNFTLKIRSTKLEDSAMYFCASSWSGEQFFGPGTRLTVL.

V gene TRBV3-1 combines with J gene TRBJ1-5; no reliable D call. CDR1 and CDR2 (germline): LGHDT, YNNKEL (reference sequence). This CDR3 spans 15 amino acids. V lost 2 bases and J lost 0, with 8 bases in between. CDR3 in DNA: TGTGCCAGCAGCCAAAGTCACGCTAGCAATCAGCCCCAGCATTTT. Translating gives CASSQSHASNQPQHF.

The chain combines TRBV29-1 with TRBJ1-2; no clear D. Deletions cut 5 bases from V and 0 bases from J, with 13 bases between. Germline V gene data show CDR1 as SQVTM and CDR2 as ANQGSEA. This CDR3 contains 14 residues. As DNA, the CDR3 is TGCAGCGTTTTCCCATCCAAGGCTAACTATGGCTACACCTTC. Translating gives CSVFPSKANYGYTF.

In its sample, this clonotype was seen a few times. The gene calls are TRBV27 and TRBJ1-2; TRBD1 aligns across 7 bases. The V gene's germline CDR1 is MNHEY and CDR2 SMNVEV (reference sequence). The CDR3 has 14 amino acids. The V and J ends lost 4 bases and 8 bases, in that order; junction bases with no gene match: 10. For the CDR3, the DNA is TGTGCCAGCAGTTGGGACAGCCTCTCGGTGGGCTACACCTTC. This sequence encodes CASSWDSLSVGYTF.

The CDR3: CASSPRGRDTQYF. DNA of the CDR3: TGTGCCAGCTCTCCCAGGGGGCGGGATACGCAGTATTTT. The chain employs TRBV18 and TRBJ2-3, with 8 bases fitting TRBD1. J was trimmed by 6 bases and V by 6 bases; bases with no gene match: 5. Germline CDR1 KGHSH, CDR2 LQKENI. This CDR3 spans 13 amino acids.

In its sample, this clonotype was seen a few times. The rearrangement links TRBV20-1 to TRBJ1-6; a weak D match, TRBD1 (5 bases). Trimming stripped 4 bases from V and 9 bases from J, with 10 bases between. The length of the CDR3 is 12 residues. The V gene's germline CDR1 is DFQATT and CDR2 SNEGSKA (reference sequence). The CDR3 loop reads CSATDSISPLHF. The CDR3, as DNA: TGCAGTGCTACTGACAGCATTTCACCCCTCCACTTT.

CDR3: CAWKGYGPYGYTF. CDR3 DNA sequence: TGTGCCTGGAAGGGTTACGGGCCATATGGCTACACCTTC. The chain couples TRBV30 to TRBJ1-2; D remains unclear. The CDR3 length is 13 residues. CDR1 is GTSNPN, CDR2 SVGIG, per germline (reference sequence). V was clipped by 4 bases and J by 5 bases, with 14 bases between them.

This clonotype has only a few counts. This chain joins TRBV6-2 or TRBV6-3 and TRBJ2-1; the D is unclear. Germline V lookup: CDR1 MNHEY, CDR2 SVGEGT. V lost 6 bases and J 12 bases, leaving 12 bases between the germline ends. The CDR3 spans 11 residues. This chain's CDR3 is CASSQWLGQFF. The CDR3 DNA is TGTGCCAGCAGCCAATGGTTGGGGCAGTTCTTC.

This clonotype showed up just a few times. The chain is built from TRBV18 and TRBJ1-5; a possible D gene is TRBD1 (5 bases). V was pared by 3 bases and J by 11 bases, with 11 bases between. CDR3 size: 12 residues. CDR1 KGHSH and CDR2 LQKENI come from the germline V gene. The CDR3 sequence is CASSPGGAAQHF. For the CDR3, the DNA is TGTGCCAGCTCACCGGGCGGGGCCGCCCAGCATTTT. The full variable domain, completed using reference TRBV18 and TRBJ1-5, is NAGVMQNPRHLVRRRGQEARLRCSPMKGHSHVYWYRQLPEEGLKFMVYLQKENIIDESGMPKERFSAEFPKEGPSILRIQQVVRGDSAAYFCASSPGGAAQHFGDGTRLSIL.

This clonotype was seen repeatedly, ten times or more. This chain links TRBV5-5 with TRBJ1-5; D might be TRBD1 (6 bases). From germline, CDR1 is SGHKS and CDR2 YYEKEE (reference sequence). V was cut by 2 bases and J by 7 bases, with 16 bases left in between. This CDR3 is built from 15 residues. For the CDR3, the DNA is TGTGCCAGCAGCTTATTTCAGGGAGGGGGACAGCCCCAGCATTTT. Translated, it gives CASSLFQGGGQPQHF.

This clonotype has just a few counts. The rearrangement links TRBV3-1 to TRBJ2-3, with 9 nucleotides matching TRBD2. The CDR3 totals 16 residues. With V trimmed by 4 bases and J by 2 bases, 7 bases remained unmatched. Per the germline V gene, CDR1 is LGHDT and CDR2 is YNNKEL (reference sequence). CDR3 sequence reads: CASSPVAGDLTDTQYF. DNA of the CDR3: TGTGCCAGCAGCCCCGTAGCGGGGGACCTCACAGATACGCAGTATTTT.

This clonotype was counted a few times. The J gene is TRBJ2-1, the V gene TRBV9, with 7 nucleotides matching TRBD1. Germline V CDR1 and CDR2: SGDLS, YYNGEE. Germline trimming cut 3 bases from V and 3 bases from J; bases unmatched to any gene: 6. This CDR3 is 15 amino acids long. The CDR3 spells CASSADRVGYNEQFF. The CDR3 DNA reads TGTGCCAGCAGCGCTGACAGGGTAGGCTACAATGAGCAGTTCTTC.

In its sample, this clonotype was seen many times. CDR3 DNA: TGTGCCAGCAGTGGAGGTCGGGGGAACACCGGGGAGCTGTTTTTT. It encodes CASSGGRGNTGELFF. V is TRBV5-5 and J is TRBJ2-2; maybe TRBD2 (5 bases). This CDR3 is built from 15 residues. CDR1 and CDR2 from the germline V gene are SGHKS and YYEKEE (reference sequence). Between the trimmed V and J ends, which lost 5 bases and 1 base, there was a span of 12 bases.

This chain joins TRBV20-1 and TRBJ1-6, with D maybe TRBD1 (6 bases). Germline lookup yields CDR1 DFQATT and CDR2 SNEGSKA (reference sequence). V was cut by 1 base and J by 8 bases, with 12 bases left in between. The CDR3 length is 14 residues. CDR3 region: CSARVGGADSPLHF. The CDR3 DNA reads TGCAGTGCTAGAGTAGGGGGGGCTGATTCACCCCTCCACTTT.

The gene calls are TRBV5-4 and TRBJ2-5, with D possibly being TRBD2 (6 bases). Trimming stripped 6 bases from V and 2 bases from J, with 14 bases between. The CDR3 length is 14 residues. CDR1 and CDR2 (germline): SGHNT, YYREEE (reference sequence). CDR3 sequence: CASTGGYQQETQYF. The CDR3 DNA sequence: TGTGCCAGCACCGGGGGATACCAGCAAGAGACCCAGTACTTC. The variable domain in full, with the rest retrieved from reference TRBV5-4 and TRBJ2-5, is ETGVTQSPTHLIKTRGQQVTLRCSSQSGHNTVSWYQQALGQGPQFIFQYYREEENGRGNFPPRFSGLQFPNYSSELNVNALELDDSALYLCASTGGYQQETQYFGPGTRLLVL.

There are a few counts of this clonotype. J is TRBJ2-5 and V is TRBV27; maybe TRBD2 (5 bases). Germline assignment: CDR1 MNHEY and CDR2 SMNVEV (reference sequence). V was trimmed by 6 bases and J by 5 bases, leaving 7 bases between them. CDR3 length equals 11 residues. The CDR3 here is CASRRVETQYF. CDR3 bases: TGTGCCAGCAGGAGGGTGGAGACCCAGTACTTC.

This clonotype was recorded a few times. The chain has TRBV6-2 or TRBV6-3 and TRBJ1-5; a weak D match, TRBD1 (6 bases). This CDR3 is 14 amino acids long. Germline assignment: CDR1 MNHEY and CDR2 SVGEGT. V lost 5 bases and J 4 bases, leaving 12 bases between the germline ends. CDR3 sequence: CASSTRTENQPQHF. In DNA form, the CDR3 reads TGTGCCAGCAGTACGCGGACAGAAAATCAGCCCCAGCATTTT.

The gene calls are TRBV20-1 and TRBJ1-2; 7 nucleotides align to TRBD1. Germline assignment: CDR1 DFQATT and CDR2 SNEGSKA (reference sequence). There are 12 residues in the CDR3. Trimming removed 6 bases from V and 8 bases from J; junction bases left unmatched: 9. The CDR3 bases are TGCAGTGCCAGGGGGGGGAGGAGCGGCTACACCTTC. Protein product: CSARGGRSGYTF.

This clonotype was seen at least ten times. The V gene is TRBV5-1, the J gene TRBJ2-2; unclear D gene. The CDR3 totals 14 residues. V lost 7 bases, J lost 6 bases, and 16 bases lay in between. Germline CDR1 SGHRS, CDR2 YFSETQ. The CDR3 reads CASGLLGVPGELFF. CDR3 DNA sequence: TGCGCCAGCGGTCTCCTTGGCGTTCCCGGGGAGCTGTTTTTT. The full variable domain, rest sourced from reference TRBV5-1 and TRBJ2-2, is KAGVTQTPRYLIKTRGQQVTLSCSPISGHRSVSWYQQTPGQGLQFLFEYFSETQRNKGNFPGRFSGRQFSNSRSEMNVSTLELGDSALYLCASGLLGVPGELFFGEGSRLTVL.

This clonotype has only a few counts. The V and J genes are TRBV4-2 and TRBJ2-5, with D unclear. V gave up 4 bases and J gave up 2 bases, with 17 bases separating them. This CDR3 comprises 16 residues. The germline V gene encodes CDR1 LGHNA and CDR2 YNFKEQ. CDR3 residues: CASSRKADSVQETQYF. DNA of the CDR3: TGTGCCAGCAGCCGAAAAGCCGATTCCGTTCAAGAGACCCAGTACTTC.

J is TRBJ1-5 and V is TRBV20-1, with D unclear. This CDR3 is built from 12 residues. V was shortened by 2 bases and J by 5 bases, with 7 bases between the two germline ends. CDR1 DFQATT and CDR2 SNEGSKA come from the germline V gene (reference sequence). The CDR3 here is CSARRQDQPQHF. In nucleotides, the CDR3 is TGCAGTGCTAGAAGGCAGGATCAGCCCCAGCATTTT.

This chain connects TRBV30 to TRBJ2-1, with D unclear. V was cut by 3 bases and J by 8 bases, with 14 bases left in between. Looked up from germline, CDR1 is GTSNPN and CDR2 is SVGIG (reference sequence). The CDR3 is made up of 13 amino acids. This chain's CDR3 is CAWRLRRADEQFF. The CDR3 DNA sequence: TGTGCCTGGAGATTACGACGGGCCGATGAGCAGTTCTTC.

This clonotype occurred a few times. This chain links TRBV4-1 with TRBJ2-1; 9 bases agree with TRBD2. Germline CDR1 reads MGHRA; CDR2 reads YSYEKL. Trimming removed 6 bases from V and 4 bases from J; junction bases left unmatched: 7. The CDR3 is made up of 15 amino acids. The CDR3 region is CASRRAGGVYNEQFF. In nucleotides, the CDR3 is TGCGCCAGCAGACGCGCGGGGGGGGTGTACAATGAGCAGTTCTTC.